These T cell receptor beta chains were read from a single sample in a study of blood T cell repertoires in COVID-19. Method: immunoSEQ multiplex PCR; TCRdb's copy keeps in-frame clones and lacks some. The repertoire holds about 180,000 clones, about 91% seen once, with about 4% in the top ten. Source material: peripheral blood. The receptors shown here come from a woman aged 25 to 39 with acute or convalescent COVID-19. Each CDR3 is given with its conserved first and last residue. Each record gives: CDR3 protein, CDR3 DNA, clone size, J gene, D gene, V gene. A D gene is named only where the DNA matches it firmly. Expanded clones get a size class; other rows say once, few or many, or leave the size out.

CDR3: CASSQAPGLTYEQYF
DNA: TGTGCCAGCAGCCAAGCCCCGGGACTAACCTACGAGCAGTACTTC
size: NA
J: TRBJ2-7
D: TRBD2
V: TRBV3-1/TRBV3-2

CDR3: CASAGSRGRETQYF
DNA: TGTGCCAGCGCAGGGAGCAGGGGGCGAGAGACCCAGTACTTC
size: NA
J: TRBJ2-5
D: TRBD1
V: TRBV6-5

CDR3: CATKSGQGPNQPQHF
DNA: TGTGCCACCAAGTCGGGACAGGGGCCCAATCAGCCCCAGCATTTT
size: once
J: TRBJ1-5
D: TRBD1
V: TRBV15

CDR3: CASSRLGANTGELFF
DNA: TGTGCCAGCAGCCGATTGGGAGCAAACACCGGGGAGCTGTTTTTT
size: NA
J: TRBJ2-2
D: NA
V: TRBV7-9

CDR3: CASSPGTGLTSGAYNEQFF
DNA: TGCGCCAGCAGTCCCGGGACAGGGTTGACTAGCGGGGCTTACAATGAGCAGTTCTTC
size: few
J: TRBJ2-1
D: TRBD2
V: TRBV10-1

CDR3: CASSRFTGGLDTQYF
DNA: TGTGCCAGCAGCCGGTTTACGGGAGGGTTAGATACGCAGTATTTT
size: NA
J: TRBJ2-3
D: TRBD2
V: TRBV7-2

CDR3: CASSFNRGGGYTF
DNA: TGTGCCAGCAGTTTTAACAGGGGGGGTGGCTACACCTTC
size: NA
J: TRBJ1-2
D: TRBD1
V: TRBV27

CDR3: CASSPRQFEKLFF
DNA: TGTGCCAGCTCACCACGTCAGTTTGAAAAACTGTTTTTT
size: NA
J: TRBJ1-4
D: NA
V: TRBV18

CDR3: CASSQDRRAREGQFHEQYF
DNA: TGTGCCAGCAGCCAAGATCGGCGGGCCCGGGAGGGCCAATTCCACGAGCAGTACTTC
size: NA
J: TRBJ2-7
D: TRBD2
V: TRBV14

CDR3: CASSWGLAGRDTQYF
DNA: TGTGCCAGCAGCTGGGGACTAGCGGGAAGGGATACGCAGTATTTT
size: NA
J: TRBJ2-3
D: TRBD2
V: TRBV5-4

CDR3: CSVRGREQYF
DNA: TGCAGCGTGCGGGGGCGCGAGCAGTACTTC
size: NA
J: TRBJ2-7
D: NA
V: TRBV29-1

CDR3: CASTSVPRYEQYF
DNA: TGTGCCAGCACATCGGTCCCCAGGTACGAGCAGTACTTC
size: NA
J: TRBJ2-7
D: NA
V: TRBV27

CDR3: CAWSVRLETGQFF
DNA: TGTGCCTGGAGTGTACGGCTTGAGACAGGGCAGTTCTTC
size: NA
J: TRBJ2-1
D: NA
V: TRBV30